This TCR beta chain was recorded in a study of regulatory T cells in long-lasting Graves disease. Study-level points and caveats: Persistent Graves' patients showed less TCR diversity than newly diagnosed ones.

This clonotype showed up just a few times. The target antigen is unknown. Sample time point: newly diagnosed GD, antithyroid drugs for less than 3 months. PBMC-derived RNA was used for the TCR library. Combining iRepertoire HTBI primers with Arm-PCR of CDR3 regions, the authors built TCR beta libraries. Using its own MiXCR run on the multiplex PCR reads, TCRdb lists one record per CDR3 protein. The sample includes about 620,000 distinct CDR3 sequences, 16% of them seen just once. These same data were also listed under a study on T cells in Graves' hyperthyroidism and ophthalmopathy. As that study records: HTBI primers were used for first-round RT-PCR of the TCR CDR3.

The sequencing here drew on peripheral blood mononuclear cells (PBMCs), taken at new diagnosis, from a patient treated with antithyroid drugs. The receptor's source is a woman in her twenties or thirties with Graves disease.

The CDR3 coding sequence is TGTGCCAGCAGCGAGAGGGACCTAGCTTCACCCCTCCACTTT. Translating gives CASSERDLASPLHF. The J gene is TRBJ1-6, the V gene TRBV3-1, with D perhaps TRBD1 (5 bases). V was cut by 5 bases and J by 9 bases, with 14 bases left in between. CDR1 is LGHDT and CDR2 is YNNKEL in the germline V gene (reference sequence). This CDR3 is 14 amino acids long.